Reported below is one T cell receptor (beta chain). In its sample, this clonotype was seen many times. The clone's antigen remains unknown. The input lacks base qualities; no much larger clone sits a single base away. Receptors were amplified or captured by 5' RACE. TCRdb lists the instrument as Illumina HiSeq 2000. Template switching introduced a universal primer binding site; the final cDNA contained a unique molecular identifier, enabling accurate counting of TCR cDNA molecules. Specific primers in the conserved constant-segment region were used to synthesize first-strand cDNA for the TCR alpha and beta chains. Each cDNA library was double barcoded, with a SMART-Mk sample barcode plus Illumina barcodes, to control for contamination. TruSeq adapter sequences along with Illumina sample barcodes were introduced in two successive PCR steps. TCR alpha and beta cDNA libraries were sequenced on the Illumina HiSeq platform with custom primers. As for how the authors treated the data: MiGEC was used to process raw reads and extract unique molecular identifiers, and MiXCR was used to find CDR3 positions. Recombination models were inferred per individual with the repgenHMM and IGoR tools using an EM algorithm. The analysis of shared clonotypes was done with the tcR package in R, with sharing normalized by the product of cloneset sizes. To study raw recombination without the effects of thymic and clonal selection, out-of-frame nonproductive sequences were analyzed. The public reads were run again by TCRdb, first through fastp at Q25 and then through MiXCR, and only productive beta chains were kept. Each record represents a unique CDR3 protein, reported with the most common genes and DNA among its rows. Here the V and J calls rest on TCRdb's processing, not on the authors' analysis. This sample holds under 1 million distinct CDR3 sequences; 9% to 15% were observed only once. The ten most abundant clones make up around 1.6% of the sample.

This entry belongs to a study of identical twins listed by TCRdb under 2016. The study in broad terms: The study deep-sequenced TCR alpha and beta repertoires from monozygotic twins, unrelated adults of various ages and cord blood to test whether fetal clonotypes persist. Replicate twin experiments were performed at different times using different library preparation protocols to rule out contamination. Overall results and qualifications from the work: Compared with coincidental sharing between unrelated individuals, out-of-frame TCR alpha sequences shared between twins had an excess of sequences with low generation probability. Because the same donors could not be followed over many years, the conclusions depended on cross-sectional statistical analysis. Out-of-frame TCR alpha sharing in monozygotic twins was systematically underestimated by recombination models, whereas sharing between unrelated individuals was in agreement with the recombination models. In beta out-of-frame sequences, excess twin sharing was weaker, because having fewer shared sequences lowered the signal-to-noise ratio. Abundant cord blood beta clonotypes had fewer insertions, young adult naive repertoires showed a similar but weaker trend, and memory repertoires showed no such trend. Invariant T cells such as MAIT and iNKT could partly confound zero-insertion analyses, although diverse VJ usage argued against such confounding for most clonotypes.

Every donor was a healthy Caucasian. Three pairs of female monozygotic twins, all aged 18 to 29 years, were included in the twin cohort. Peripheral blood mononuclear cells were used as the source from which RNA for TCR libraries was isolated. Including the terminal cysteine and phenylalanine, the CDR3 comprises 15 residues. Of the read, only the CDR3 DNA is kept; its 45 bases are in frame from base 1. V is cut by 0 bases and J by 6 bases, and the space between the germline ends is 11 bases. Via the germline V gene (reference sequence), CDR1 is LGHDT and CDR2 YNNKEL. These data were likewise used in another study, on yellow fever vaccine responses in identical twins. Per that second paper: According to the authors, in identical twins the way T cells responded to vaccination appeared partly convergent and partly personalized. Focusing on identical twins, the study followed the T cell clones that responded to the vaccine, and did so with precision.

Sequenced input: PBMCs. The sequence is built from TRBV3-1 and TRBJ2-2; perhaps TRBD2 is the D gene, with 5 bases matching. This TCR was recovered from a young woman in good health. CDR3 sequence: CASSQDRLRAGELFF. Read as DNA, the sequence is TGTGCCAGCAGCCAAGATCGGTTGAGGGCCGGGGAGCTGTTTTTT.